Below are 8 T cell receptor beta chains sequenced from a single sample in a study of response to subunit inactivated influenza vaccine. TCRdb passed the RT-PCR reads through MiXCR, listing each CDR3 protein once. This table holds about 700,000 distinct CDR3 sequences, more than 11% found once. The input for sequencing was PBMCs from blood, taken approximately 15 days before vaccination. The receptors originated from a man in his forties or fifties who received an inactivated influenza vaccine.

This clonotype has just a few counts. The gene calls are TRBV5-6 and TRBJ1-2; 8 positions match TRBD1. CDR1 SGHDT and CDR2 YYEEEE come from the germline V gene. J lost 2 bases, V lost 4 bases, and 7 bases had no gene match. This CDR3 spans 15 amino acids. The CDR3 bases are TGTGCCAGCAGCAAGGGGGACAGGCTAAACTATGGCTACACCTTC. This sequence encodes CASSKGDRLNYGYTF.

This clonotype has ten or more counts. This rearrangement joins TRBV7-2 to TRBJ2-7; no reliable D call. The CDR3 consists of 12 residues. Looked up from germline, CDR1 is SGHTA and CDR2 is FQGNSA. Trimming shortened V by 2 bases and J by 4 bases, and 6 bases separated the two germline ends. CDR3 protein: CASSLNRYEQYF. CDR3 DNA: TGTGCCAGCAGCTTAAATCGTTACGAGCAGTACTTC.

The chain combines TRBV12-3 or TRBV12-4 with TRBJ1-6; 8 nucleotides agree with TRBD1. The CDR3 loop spans 15 amino acids. With V trimmed by 5 bases and J by 6 bases, 6 bases remained unmatched. The CDR3 protein is CASSLTTGVNSPLHF. In DNA form, the CDR3 reads TGTGCCAGCAGTCTGACGACAGGGGTTAATTCACCCCTCCACTTT.

This clonotype was observed a handful of times. The rearrangement links TRBV29-1 to TRBJ1-2; unclear D gene. The ends were cut back, 0 bases at V and 0 bases at J, with 11 bases in the middle. Germline V gene data show CDR1 as SQVTM and CDR2 as ANQGSEA. The length of the CDR3 is 15 residues. The DNA of the CDR3 is TGCAGCGTTGAAGAGTTAGGGTCCCCTAACTATGGCTACACCTTC. Translating gives CSVEELGSPNYGYTF.

The rearrangement uses TRBV6-5 and TRBJ1-3; D might be TRBD1 (5 bases). Germline CDR1 reads MNHEY; CDR2 reads SVGAGI. V was pared by 4 bases and J by 0 bases, with 10 bases between. The CDR3 covers 15 residues. CDR3 nucleotide sequence: TGTGCCAGCAGTTCAACGACAGTCTCTGGAAACACCATATATTTT. Translating gives CASSSTTVSGNTIYF.

The chain links TRBV20-1 to TRBJ1-2; D remains unclear. The CDR3 consists of 13 residues. Germline V gene lookup returns CDR1 DFQATT and CDR2 SNEGSKA (reference sequence). As DNA, the CDR3 is TGCAGACCCTTCGGGCGGACGAACTATGGCTACACCTTC. Protein: CRPFGRTNYGYTF.

This chain joins TRBV7-9 and TRBJ2-3; a weak D match, TRBD2 (5 bases). The germline V and J ends were trimmed by 5 bases and 3 bases, with 12 bases remaining between them. The CDR3 extends over 14 amino acids. The germline CDR1 and CDR2 sequences are SEHNR and FQNEAQ (reference sequence). The DNA of the CDR3 is TGTGCCAGCAGCCCTTCGGGGATGACAGATACGCAGTATTTT. It is translated as CASSPSGMTDTQYF.

The V and J genes are TRBV19 and TRBJ2-7, with D perhaps assigned TRBD1 or TRBD2 (6 bases each). The CDR3 contains 14 residues. Germline V gives CDR1 LNHDA, CDR2 SQIVND (reference sequence). With 8 bases removed from V and 7 bases from J, the gap between germline ends came to 21 bases. The CDR3 reads CASRGSSTGKEQYF. For the CDR3, the DNA is TGTGCCAGTCGGGGGTCCTCAACAGGGAAGGAGCAGTACTTC.